Below, 25 T cell receptor beta chains from the same sample are listed, as sequenced in a study of shared clonotypes between healthy human individuals (dated by TCRdb to 2018 to 2020). CD8 naive samples were obtained by positive selection for CCR7 among CD45RO-negative cells, yielding a CD45RA+CCR7+ population from which TemRA cells were excluded. Libraries were made using the immunoSEQ multiplex PCR assay. TCRdb holds this immuneACCESS table with in-frame rearrangements only. Some clones are missing; in checked studies, unresolved V genes explain under half, and the rest has no known cause. For this sample there are some 2.1 million clones; 80% to 95% appear just once. Of the sample, 1.5% to 2% falls within the top ten clones. Sequencing was performed on naive CD8+ T cells from PBMCs. In the paper's terms, the cell subset or site label means: CD45RA+CCR7+. These receptors all come from a man younger than 35 in good health. Some clones in this sample may be carry-over from other donors' samples.

The chain carries TRBV28 and TRBJ2-2, with no clear D. CDR3 length: 13 amino acids. From germline, CDR1 is MDHEN and CDR2 SYDVKM. Trimming removed 8 bases at V and 4 bases at J, with 11 bases between. As DNA, the CDR3 is TGTGCCAGCGGCTATCCTGGCACCGGGGAGCTGTTTTTT. Translation gives CASGYPGTGELFF.

V gene TRBV27 combines with J gene TRBJ2-3; D is possibly TRBD1 (5 bases). The CDR3 runs to 15 residues. Germline V gene data show CDR1 as MNHEY and CDR2 as SMNVEV (reference sequence). V dropped 4 bases and J dropped 4 bases, with 15 bases sitting between them. CDR3 nucleotide sequence: TGTGCCAGCAGTTCATGGACATTGGCCCCAGATACGCAGTATTTT. Protein sequence: CASSSWTLAPDTQYF.

The chain carries TRBV4-3 and TRBJ1-2, with 11 bases lining up with TRBD1. Germline trimming cut 1 base from V and 4 bases from J; bases unmatched to any gene: 11. Germline CDR1 is LGHNA and CDR2 is YSLEER. CDR3 size: 18 residues. For the CDR3, the DNA is TGCGCCAGCAGCCAAGCACTCGGACAGGGGGCAGTGGGCTATGGCTACACCTTC. The encoded protein is CASSQALGQGAVGYGYTF.

As concerns this clone: In the same sample, other DNA sequences code for this CDR3. The J gene is TRBJ2-7, the V gene TRBV28, with 7 nucleotides matching TRBD2. The CDR3 sequence is 14 residues long. Germline CDR1 MDHEN, CDR2 SYDVKM. Losses at the gene ends were 2 bases for V and 2 bases for J; bases not matched to a gene: 3. The CDR3 loop is CASSLLAETYEQYF. The CDR3 coding sequence is TGTGCCAGCAGTTTACTAGCGGAGACCTACGAGCAGTACTTC. The full variable domain, completed using reference TRBV28 and TRBJ2-7, is DVKVTQSSRYLVKRTGEKVFLECVQDMDHENMFWYRQDPGLGLRLIYFSYDVKMKEKGDIPEGYSVSREKKERFSLILESASTNQTSMYLCASSLLAETYEQYFGPGTRLTVT.

This rearrangement joins TRBV7-2 to TRBJ1-2; the match to TRBD1 covers 8 bases. Germline CDR1 SGHTA, CDR2 FQGNSA. This CDR3 has 13 amino acids. V shed 6 bases, J shed 4 bases, and the junction held 4 bases outside the gene matches. CDR3 nucleotide sequence: TGTGCCAGCAGTACAGGGGGTGCCTATGGCTACACCTTC. It translates to CASSTGGAYGYTF. The full variable domain, with the rest looked up from reference TRBV7-2 and TRBJ1-2, is GAGVSQSPSNKVTEKGKDVELRCDPISGHTALYWYRQSLGQGLEFLIYFQGNSAPDKSGLPSDRFSAERTGGSVSTLTIQRTQQEDSAVYLCASSTGGAYGYTFGSGTRLTVV.

As to this clone: Other nucleotide sequences in the sample specify the same CDR3. The rearrangement joins TRBV30 to TRBJ1-1; D gene uncertain. CDR1 is GTSNPN, CDR2 SVGIG, per germline (reference sequence). The CDR3 has 13 residues. Trimming cost V 2 bases and J 1 base, with 8 bases left between them. CDR3 bases: TGTGCCTGGAGTATCACACGGAACACTGAAGCTTTCTTT. Amino acids: CAWSITRNTEAFF.

The chain carries TRBV28 and TRBJ2-4; TRBD2 might be the D (5 bases). V was clipped by 3 bases and J by 8 bases, with 17 bases between them. Germline CDR1 reads MDHEN; CDR2 reads SYDVKM. The CDR3 extends over 15 amino acids. The CDR3 nucleotides are TGTGCCAGCAGTTTTTCCCCTAGCAGGCGAGACATTCAGTACTTC. It translates to CASSFSPSRRDIQYF. Combining the CDR3 with reference TRBV28 and TRBJ2-4 gives the whole variable domain DVKVTQSSRYLVKRTGEKVFLECVQDMDHENMFWYRQDPGLGLRLIYFSYDVKMKEKGDIPEGYSVSREKKERFSLILESASTNQTSMYLCASSFSPSRRDIQYFGAGTRLSVL.

V usage is TRBV27 and J usage is TRBJ2-7; D is undetermined. There are 14 residues in the CDR3. CDR1 is MNHEY and CDR2 is SMNVEV in the germline V gene (reference sequence). Trimming removed 6 bases at V and 0 bases at J, with 12 bases between. The DNA for the CDR3 is TGTGCCAGCAGGCTCCGGGCCAGCTCCTACGAGCAGTACTTC. Its translation is CASRLRASSYEQYF.

This chain connects TRBV7-3 to TRBJ2-1, with D possibly TRBD2 on 6 matching bases. V shed 1 base and J shed 8 bases, with 15 bases lying between them. This CDR3 region has 15 residues. Germline CDR1 is SGHTA and CDR2 is FQGTGA. CDR3 DNA: TGTGCCAGCAGCTTAAGGAGGAGGGGTAGGGATGAGCAGTTCTTC. Its protein is CASSLRRRGRDEQFF.

The chain couples TRBV7-9 to TRBJ2-7; 9 bases map to TRBD1. CDR1 and CDR2 from the germline V gene are SEHNR and FQNEAQ (reference sequence). Trimming took 5 bases from V and 2 from J; bases not matched to a gene: 7. There are 15 residues in the CDR3. The CDR3 DNA reads as TGTGCCAGCAGCGGGGGGACAGGGCCCCCCTACGAGCAGTACTTC. This encodes CASSGGTGPPYEQYF.

As to this clone: The sample contains more than one DNA sequence encoding this CDR3. CDR3 sequence reads: CASSQVDSYEQYF. For the CDR3, the DNA is TGCGCCAGCAGCCAAGTAGATTCCTACGAGCAGTACTTC. The chain couples TRBV4-1 to TRBJ2-7; no clear D. V lost 1 base, J lost 1 base, and 5 bases lay in between. The V gene's germline CDR1 is MGHRA and CDR2 YSYEKL. This CDR3 spans 13 amino acids.

The chain carries TRBV14 and TRBJ2-7, with D unclear. Germline loops: CDR1 SGHDN, CDR2 FVKESK. This CDR3 spans 19 amino acids. The V end lost 3 bases, the J end lost 3 bases, and 27 bases lay between the germline ends. This CDR3 reads CASSHFDLARTAGNYEQYF. The CDR3 DNA sequence: TGTGCCAGCAGCCATTTTGACCTTGCCAGGACCGCTGGCAACTACGAGCAGTACTTC.

For this clone: Its ends do not fully match the called genes, so a read error is possible. V usage is TRBV27 and J usage is TRBJ2-7; TRBD1 agrees at 7 bases. The CDR3 has 14 residues. Germline V CDR1 and CDR2: MNHEY, SMNVEV (reference sequence). The CDR3 DNA sequence: TGTGCCAGCAGTTTAAGACAGGGCGGCTACGGGCAGTACTTC. Translating gives CASSLRQGGYGQYF.

The chain couples TRBV7-9 to TRBJ2-5; 10 nucleotides agree with TRBD2. The germline V gene has CDR1 SEHNR and CDR2 FQNEAQ (reference sequence). After removal of 6 bases from V and 5 bases from J, the junction contained 9 bases not matched to a gene. The CDR3 sequence is 15 residues long. Here the CDR3 reads CASRSLAGMEETQYF. The CDR3 DNA reads as TGTGCCAGCAGGTCACTAGCGGGAATGGAGGAGACCCAGTACTTC.

This chain uses TRBV9 with TRBJ2-7; D unresolved. V lost 5 bases, J lost 3 bases, and 21 bases lay in between. The CDR3 is 16 amino acids. Germline V gene lookup returns CDR1 SGDLS and CDR2 YYNGEE. CDR3 DNA: TGTGCCAGCAGTGATAATACAGCTTCCCCCGGCTACGAGCAGTACTTC. It is translated as CASSDNTASPGYEQYF.

Comment on this clone: This sample also contains other DNA sequences that code for the same CDR3. The chain uses TRBV10-3 and TRBJ1-1; D is perhaps TRBD1 (6 bases). Trimming took 0 bases from V and 4 from J, leaving 9 bases between them. Germline V gene sequence: CDR1 ENHRY, CDR2 SYGVKD. This CDR3 is built from 14 residues. CDR3 sequence: CAISESQGATEAFF. As DNA, the CDR3 is TGTGCCATCAGTGAGTCACAGGGCGCCACTGAAGCTTTCTTT.

This chain connects TRBV19 to TRBJ2-7, with D hard to call. The ends were cut back, 1 base at V and 6 bases at J, with 7 bases in the middle. Germline V gene lookup returns CDR1 LNHDA and CDR2 SQIVND (reference sequence). The CDR3 is 12 residues long. Written as DNA, the CDR3 is TGTGCCAGTAGTATAGCCGGCGCCGAGCAGTACTTC. Protein: CASSIAGAEQYF.

The chain uses TRBV5-1 and TRBJ2-5; possibly TRBD2 for D (7 bases). The CDR3 totals 16 residues. Trimming took off 4 bases at V and 1 base at J, with 17 bases between the two ends. CDR1 and CDR2 from the germline V gene are SGHRS and YFSETQ. CDR3 sequence reads: CASSPWGGTSQETQYF. For the CDR3, the DNA is TGCGCCAGCAGCCCCTGGGGGGGGACATCCCAAGAGACCCAGTACTTC.

The CDR3 reads CASAPGDNEQFF. For the CDR3, the DNA is TGTGCCAGCGCTCCTGGTGACAATGAGCAGTTCTTC. V and J are TRBV13 and TRBJ2-1, with D hard to call. The CDR3 has 12 amino acids. Germline assignment: CDR1 PRHDT and CDR2 FYEKMQ (reference sequence). Trimming cost V 8 bases and J 5 bases, with 10 bases left between them.

With respect to this clone: Other DNA sequences in the same sample also yield this CDR3. The chain links TRBV28 to TRBJ2-3; maybe TRBD1 (6 bases). Germline CDR1 reads MDHEN; CDR2 reads SYDVKM. Trimming pared 8 bases from V and 0 bases from J, leaving 12 bases between. There are 14 residues in the CDR3. The CDR3 DNA reads as TGTGCCAGCGGACACAGGGATAGCACAGATACGCAGTATTTT. As protein: CASGHRDSTDTQYF.

V usage is TRBV4-2 and J usage is TRBJ2-2; no clear D. The CDR3 spans 15 residues. Germline values: CDR1 LGHNA, CDR2 YNFKEQ. V lost 3 bases and J 3 bases, leaving 11 bases between the germline ends. CDR3 nucleotide sequence: TGTGCCAGCAGCCACAGAGACTTGGACACCGGGGAGCTGTTTTTT. Translating it yields CASSHRDLDTGELFF.

J is TRBJ2-1 and V is TRBV6-6; 11 bases align to TRBD1. V lost 6 bases, J lost 8 bases, and 6 bases stayed unmatched. The CDR3 extends over 14 amino acids. The V gene's germline CDR1 is MNHNY and CDR2 SVGAGI (reference sequence). The CDR3 protein is CASSTRDRGDEQFF. CDR3 in DNA: TGTGCCAGCAGCACCCGGGACAGGGGGGATGAGCAGTTCTTC.

The rearrangement uses TRBV27 and TRBJ2-2; D might be TRBD2 (6 bases). The ends were cut back, 2 bases at V and 0 bases at J, with 10 bases in the middle. The CDR3 has 16 amino acids. CDR1 is MNHEY, CDR2 SMNVEV, per germline (reference sequence). The CDR3 loop reads CASSLLAPANTGELFF. The DNA for the CDR3 is TGTGCCAGCAGTTTACTAGCGCCTGCGAACACCGGGGAGCTGTTTTTT.

The CDR3, as DNA: TGTGCCAGCAGCCCCAGAAGTGGGAGATACAATGAGCAGTTCTTC. Its protein is CASSPRSGRYNEQFF. This chain uses TRBV5-6 with TRBJ2-1, with a weak D call TRBD2 (5 bases). Germline CDR1 is SGHDT and CDR2 is YYEEEE. This CDR3 spans 15 amino acids. V was clipped by 4 bases and J by 4 bases, with 15 bases between them.

This sequence joins TRBV21-1 and TRBJ1-1; the table gives TRBD1 as D, unverified against the DNA. TRBV21-1 is marked as a pseudogene. This CDR3 contains 14 residues. The CDR3 loop is CASSKEGHPTEAFF. CDR3 DNA sequence: TGTGCCAGCAGCAAAGAGGGACACCCCACTGAAGCTTTCTTT.